Measured by frequency, the clone carrying this T cell receptor (beta chain) is medium-sized. The sample is drawn from a study of synovial regulatory T cells in juvenile arthritis. The synovial samples were synovial fluid, paired with peripheral blood from each active arthritis patient. Roughly 11-patient cohort: roughly 11 active juvenile idiopathic arthritis patients, 3 polyarticular, 8 oligoarticular. Synovial and blood Treg cells had comparable FOXP3 TSDR demethylation. The CDR3 runs to 15 residues. The coding DNA is unavailable. Per germline, CDR1 MNHNY and CDR2 SVGAGI (reference sequence). The repertoire was sequenced with immunoSEQ multiplex PCR; TCRdb's copy has only in-frame clones and lacks some. The listing records 1,100 to 1,500 clones.

V is TRBV6-6 and J is TRBJ2-3; TCRdb designates TRBD2, a call that cannot be tested without DNA. The sequencing sample was made of Treg cells from the synovium. This clonotype was obtained from a donor aged 2-30 years with juvenile idiopathic arthritis. The CDR3 is CASSYSSPPTDTQYF.